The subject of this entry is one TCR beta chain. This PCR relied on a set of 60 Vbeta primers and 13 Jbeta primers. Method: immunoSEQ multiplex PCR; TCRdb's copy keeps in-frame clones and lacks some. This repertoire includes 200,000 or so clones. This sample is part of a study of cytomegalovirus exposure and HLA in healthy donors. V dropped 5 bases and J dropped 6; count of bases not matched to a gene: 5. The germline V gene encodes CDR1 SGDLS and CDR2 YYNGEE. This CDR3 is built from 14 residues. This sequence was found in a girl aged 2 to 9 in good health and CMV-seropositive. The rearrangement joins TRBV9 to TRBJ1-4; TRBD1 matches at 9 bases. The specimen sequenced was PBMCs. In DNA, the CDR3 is TGTGCCAGCAGGGGACAGGGCTTCGATGAAAAACTGTTTTTT. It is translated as CASRGQGFDEKLFF. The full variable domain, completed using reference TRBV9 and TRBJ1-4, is DSGVTQTPKHLITATGQRVTLRCSPRSGDLSVYWYQQSLDQGLQFLIQYYNGEERAKGNILERFSAQQFPDLHSELNLSSLELGDSALYFCASRGQGFDEKLFFGSGTQLSVL.